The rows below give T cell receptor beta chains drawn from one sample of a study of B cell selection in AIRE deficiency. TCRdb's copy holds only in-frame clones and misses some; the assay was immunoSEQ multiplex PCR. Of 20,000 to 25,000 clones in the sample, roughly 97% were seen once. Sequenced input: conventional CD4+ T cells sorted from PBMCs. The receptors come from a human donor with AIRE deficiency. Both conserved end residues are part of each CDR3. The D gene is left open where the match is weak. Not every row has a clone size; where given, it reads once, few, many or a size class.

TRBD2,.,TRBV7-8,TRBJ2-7,TGTGCCAGCAGCTTCCGAGCGGGAGGGCCGGGGGAGCAGTACTTC,CASSFRAGGPGEQYF
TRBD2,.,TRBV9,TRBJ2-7,TGTGCCAGCAGCGTAGACGGGACTACGTCCTACGAGCAGTACTTC,CASSVDGTTSYEQYF
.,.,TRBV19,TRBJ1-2,TGTGCCAGTAGTATGGTAGGGTTGGGCTATGGCTACACCTTC,CASSMVGLGYGYTF
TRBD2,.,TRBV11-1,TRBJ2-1,TGTGCCACCGGGCTGCCTGGACTAGCGGGATACAATGAGCAGTTCTTC,CATGLPGLAGYNEQFF
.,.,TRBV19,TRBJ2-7,TGTGCCAGTCGATCTGACAACTACGAGCAGTACTTC,CASRSDNYEQYF
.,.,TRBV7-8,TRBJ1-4,TGTGCCAGCAGCTTAGCACGCCTCCCCCAAAGGGAAAAACTGTTTTTT,CASSLARLPQREKLFF
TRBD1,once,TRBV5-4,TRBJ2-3,TGTGCCAGCAGCCGGGGGACAGGGGTCGGCACAGATACGCAGTATTTT,CASSRGTGVGTDTQYF
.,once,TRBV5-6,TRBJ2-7,TGTGCCAGCAGCTTGGTTTTTGGACAGCGACACTACGAGCAGTACTTC,CASSLVFGQRHYEQYF
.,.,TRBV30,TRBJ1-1,TGTGCCTGGAGGGTTGGACACGGGAACACTGAAGCTTTCTTT,CAWRVGHGNTEAFF
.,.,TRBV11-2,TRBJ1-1,TGTGCCAGCAGCTTAGCCTTTCCCCGGGGTAGGAACACTGAAGCTTTCTTT,CASSLAFPRGRNTEAFF
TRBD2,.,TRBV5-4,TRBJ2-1,TGTGCCAGCAGCTTGGCCAGCGGGAGGGCCCTAGGTGAGCAGTTCTTC,CASSLASGRALGEQFF
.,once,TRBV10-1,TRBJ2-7,TGCGCCAGCAGTGTTAGTGAGGGTCAGCAGTACTTC,CASSVSEGQQYF
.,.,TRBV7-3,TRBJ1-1,TGTGCCAGCAGCTCTCAACAGGCTTTCTTT,CASSSQQAFF
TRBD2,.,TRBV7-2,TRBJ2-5,TGTGCCACCCTGAGGCTAGCGGGGGAGACCCAGTACTTC,CATLRLAGETQYF
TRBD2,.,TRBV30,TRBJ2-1,TGTGCCTGGGAAGATATAGCGGGAACGCAGTTCTTC,CAWEDIAGTQFF
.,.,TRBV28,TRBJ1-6,TGTGCCAGCGGGGATACTTCACCCCTCCACTTT,CASGDTSPLHF
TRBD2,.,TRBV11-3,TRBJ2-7,TGTGCCAGCAGCTCCGGGACTAGCTACGAGCAGTACTTC,CASSSGTSYEQYF
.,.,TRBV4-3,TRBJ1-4,TGCGCCAGCAGCCAAGATGGGTGGGGGCGTGAGGATGAAAAACTGTTTTTT,CASSQDGWGREDEKLFF
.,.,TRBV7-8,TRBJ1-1,TGTGCCAGCAGCTTAGCGGATAGAAAGGGAGGCGCTTTCTTT,CASSLADRKGGAFF
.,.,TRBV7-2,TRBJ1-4,TGTGCCAGCAGCCCCGGGACATGGACTGAAAAACTGTTTTTT,CASSPGTWTEKLFF
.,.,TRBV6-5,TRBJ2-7,TGTGCCAGCAGTTTCTGGGGGGAGCAGTACTTC,CASSFWGEQYF
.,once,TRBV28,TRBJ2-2,TGTGCCAGCAGTATACGCCTCGCGGGCCAGGCCGGGGAGCTGTTTTTT,CASSIRLAGQAGELFF
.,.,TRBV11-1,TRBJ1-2,TGTGCCAGCAGCTTAGCAACCTACTATGGCTACACCTTC,CASSLATYYGYTF
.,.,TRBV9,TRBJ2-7,TGTGCCAGCAGCGTAGAGGGGGACGGGACCTACGAGCAGTACTTC,CASSVEGDGTYEQYF
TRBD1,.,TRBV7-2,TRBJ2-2,TGTGCCAGCAGCCGTGACAGGGGGATGGTCGGGGAGCTGTTTTTT,CASSRDRGMVGELFF
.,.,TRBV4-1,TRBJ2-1,TGCGCCAGCAGCCAAGACATCCGCAATGAGCAGTTCTTC,CASSQDIRNEQFF
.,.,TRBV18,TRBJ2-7,TGTGCCAGCTCACCGAATGGGAACCCCTACGAGCAGTACTTC,CASSPNGNPYEQYF
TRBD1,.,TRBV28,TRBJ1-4,TGTGCCAGCAGTCGGGGGACAGGCGCAGGAGAAAAACTGTTTTTT,CASSRGTGAGEKLFF
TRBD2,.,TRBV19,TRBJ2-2,TGTGCCAGTAGTAACCGGGGTAGCGGGAGTAACACCGGGGAGCTGTTTTTT,CASSNRGSGSNTGELFF
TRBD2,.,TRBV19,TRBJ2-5,TGTGCCAGTAGTATAGTTAGTGGACTAGGGGCAGAGACCCAGTACTTC,CASSIVSGLGAETQYF
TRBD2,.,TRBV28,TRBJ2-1,TGTGCCAGCAGGGCGGGGACTAGCGGGAGGGAGCAGTTCTTC,CASRAGTSGREQFF
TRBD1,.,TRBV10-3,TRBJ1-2,TGTGCCATCAGTGAGTTGACAGGGAGGGGCTATGGCTACACCTTC,CAISELTGRGYGYTF
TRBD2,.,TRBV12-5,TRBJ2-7,TGTGCTAGTGGTTTGCTCTCAAATCGGCTAGCGGTTTCCTACGAGCAGTACTTC,CASGLLSNRLAVSYEQYF
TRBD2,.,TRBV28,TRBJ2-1,TGTGCCAGCAGTTTAGCATCAAGCGGGAGGGCTGAGGAGTTCTTC,CASSLASSGRAEEFF
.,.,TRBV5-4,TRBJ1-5,TGTGCCAGCAGTTTCCAGGGAGACAATCAGCCCCAGCATTTT,CASSFQGDNQPQHF
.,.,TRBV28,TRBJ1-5,TGTGCCAGCAGTTTATCCCACTCTAACCGGCCCCAGCATTTT,CASSLSHSNRPQHF
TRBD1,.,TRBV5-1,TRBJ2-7,TGCGCCAGCAGCTTGCAGGGGGCGGACGAGCAGTACTTC,CASSLQGADEQYF
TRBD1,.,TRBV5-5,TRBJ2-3,TGTGCCAGCAGCTTGCGGGGACAGGGATCAGATACGCAGTATTTT,CASSLRGQGSDTQYF
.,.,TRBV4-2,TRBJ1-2,TGTGCCAGCAGCTTGGGTCAGGAGTCGGGCTACACCTTC,CASSLGQESGYTF
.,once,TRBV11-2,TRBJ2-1,TGTGCCAGCAGCTTAATGGGTCAGAGCTCCTACAATGAGCAGTTCTTC,CASSLMGQSSYNEQFF
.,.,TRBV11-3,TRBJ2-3,TGTGCCAGCAGCTTCTCAGGAGTTGGGCAGTATTTT,CASSFSGVGQYF
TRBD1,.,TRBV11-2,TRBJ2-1,TGTGCCAGCAGCCACCCCGGGGGACAGGTTACCTACAATGAGCAGTTCTTC,CASSHPGGQVTYNEQFF
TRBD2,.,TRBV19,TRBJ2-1,TGTGCCAGTAGTACCCCCCGCGGCGGGAGTCGCCTGGGTGAGCAGTTCTTC,CASSTPRGGSRLGEQFF